Each of the 2 T cell receptor beta chains below was sequenced from the same sample in a study of a mutant IDH1 vaccine in newly diagnosed glioma. Time point reported: baseline, week 1 (first vaccination visit). The treatment here: pre-vaccination baseline after standard-of-care therapy. Profiling relied on immunoSEQ multiplex PCR, and the TCRdb table lists in-frame clones only, not all of them. The table records tens of thousands of clones, approximately 86% of them present only once. The sample here was PBMCs, taken from a glioma patient treated with radiotherapy, temozolomide or both. Receptors originate from a man aged 25-40 years with glioma.

CDR3 sequence (DNA): TGTGCCAGTAGTTCACCCGGGAGGGCGAGGAACACTGAAGCTTTCTTT. This sequence encodes CASSSPGRARNTEAFF. The gene calls are TRBV19 and TRBJ1-1; no clear D gene. Germline V gives CDR1 LNHDA, CDR2 SQIVND (reference sequence). The CDR3 is 16 residues long. V shed 5 bases and J shed 1 base, with 17 bases lying between them.

The J gene is TRBJ1-6, the V gene TRBV7-8; D unresolved. The CDR3 is made up of 16 amino acids. V was clipped by 5 bases and J by 3 bases, with 14 bases between them. Germline V lookup: CDR1 SGHVS, CDR2 FQNEAQ. The CDR3 DNA is TGTGCCAGCAGCCCCGATCGGCGGGGCTATAATTCACCCCTCCACTTT. Translating it yields CASSPDRRGYNSPLHF.